This TCR beta chain was documented in a study of post-analysis software for immune sequencing data. Germline loops: CDR1 MGHRA, CDR2 YSYEKL. V shed 3 bases, J shed 3 bases, and the junction held 4 bases outside the gene matches. The CDR3 sequence is 15 residues long. Only a few counts were recorded for this clonotype. Its antigen is currently unknown. Study-wide findings and caveats: Comparison with controls showed significantly lower normalized Chao1 diversity in multiple sclerosis patients. Comparison of patients with controls showed a handful of TRBV segments more frequent in patients, TRBV5-6, TRBV5-1 and TRBV20-1 among them.

Incorporated into the TCR beta cDNA libraries were unique molecular identifiers, which served to reduce PCR and sequencing biases. A few hundred thousand cDNA molecules came from about 1 to 10 million T cells. TCRdb reprocessed the PCR reads via MiXCR and lists one record per CDR3 protein. The data show about 820,000 distinct CDR3 sequences, approximately 50% seen once. The sequencing input was blood. This chain connects TRBV4-1 to TRBJ2-7; 11 bases are a match to TRBD2. The clonotype originates from a girl under 18 with multiple sclerosis. CDR3 in DNA: TGCGCCAGCAGCCAGAGACTAGCGGGGAGCTACGAGCAGTACTTC. This translates into CASSQRLAGSYEQYF.